This T cell receptor (beta chain) was identified during a study of Ad26.COV2.S vaccination and SARS-CoV-2 variants. About the study: Each vaccinee took Ad26.COV2.S intramuscularly, once or twice 56 days apart.

Notes on this clone: Its target is not known.

Treatment described: some 20 received Ad26.COV2.S at low or high dose, single or two shots; 5 received placebo; per-sample allocation not given. The investigators took samples on day 63 after the first vaccine or placebo injection. Recruitment in Boston yielded a donor of adult age, 18-55 years. This vaccine is an Ad26 vector that expresses the Wuhan-strain SARS-CoV-2 spike. Clones were read by immunoSEQ multiplex PCR, and TCRdb kept only the in-frame ones, dropping some. Counted here are 360,000 or so clones, about nine tenths occurring once; the ten biggest clones make up about 2%. General study points: Measurement of non-spike TCR breadth gave similar results in vaccine and placebo recipients.

Trimming removed 4 bases from V and 0 bases from J, with 10 bases in between. Germline V lookup: CDR1 LGHDT, CDR2 YNNKEL (reference sequence). This CDR3 has 15 residues. This clonotype was obtained from a person between 18 and 60 years old who received the Ad26.COV2.S COVID-19 vaccine or a placebo. The J gene is TRBJ1-3, the V gene TRBV3-1 (or the pseudogene TRBV3-2); D uncertain. The sequencing used peripheral blood, collected in a trial of Ad26.COV2.S vaccine versus placebo. The CDR3 DNA reads as TGTGCCAGCAGCCCGCGAGGACCCTCTGGAAACACCATATATTTT. This translates into CASSPRGPSGNTIYF.